This T cell receptor beta chain was documented in a study of cytomegalovirus exposure and HLA in healthy donors. Regarding the study as a whole: It was found in a later analysis that first-cohort TCR clusters tended to co-occur in the 100 to 150 validation repertoires.

This clone was seen more than once but under ten times. Its antigen is not known. This CDR3 is built from 13 residues. With 6 bases removed from V and 8 bases from J, the gap between germline ends came to 13 bases. Germline lookup yields CDR1 SNHLY and CDR2 FYNNEI. This table comes from immunoSEQ multiplex PCR, and its TCRdb copy is limited to in-frame clones, with some not included. The sample records some 260,000 clones, less than 95% being singletons. The TCR was taken from a woman in her 30s in good health and CMV-seronegative. The specimen was PBMCs. V gene TRBV2 combines with J gene TRBJ1-4; a weak D match, TRBD1 (6 bases). The CDR3 here is CASRAGTREKLFF. CDR3 DNA: TGTGCCAGCAGGGCCGGGACAAGAGAAAAACTGTTTTTT.